These 28 T cell receptor beta chains came from one sample sequenced in a study of cytomegalovirus exposure and HLA in healthy donors. 60 Vbeta and 13 Jbeta primers were used in PCR. Assay: immunoSEQ multiplex PCR; the TCRdb copy retains only in-frame clones and omits some. Of under 200,000 clones listed, 75% to 85% are singletons. The sample taken for sequencing was PBMCs. These receptors all come from a man in his fifties in good health and CMV-seropositive.

The chain combines TRBV9 with TRBJ2-3; TRBD2 might be the D (5 bases). V was shortened by 3 bases and J by 4 bases, with 21 bases between the two germline ends. This CDR3 is 17 amino acids long. The germline CDR1 and CDR2 sequences are SGDLS and YYNGEE. The CDR3 DNA sequence: TGTGCCAGCAGCGCCCCCCGGGTGAAAGAGGGCCCAGATACGCAGTATTTT. This codes for CASSAPRVKEGPDTQYF.

This chain links TRBV5-1 with TRBJ2-1; D not resolved. CDR3 length equals 15 residues. Germline V gene lookup returns CDR1 SGHRS and CDR2 YFSETQ. Trimming shortened V by 1 base and J by 6 bases, and 14 bases separated the two germline ends. CDR3 region: CASSLRLSEVNEQFF. CDR3 DNA: TGCGCCAGCAGCTTGAGGTTGTCTGAGGTCAATGAGCAGTTCTTC.

This sequence joins TRBV7-2 and TRBJ2-1, with 7 bases lining up with TRBD2. The CDR3 is 15 amino acids. V was pared by 4 bases and J by 7 bases, with 10 bases of the junction left unmatched. Germline CDR1 and CDR2: SGHTA and FQGNSA. The DNA for the CDR3 is TGTGCCAGCAGCTCGCGAGCGGGAAGTGGTAATGAGCAGTTCTTC. It specifies CASSSRAGSGNEQFF.

The chain combines TRBV2 with TRBJ1-2; TRBD1 matches 9 bases. Germline V gives CDR1 SNHLY, CDR2 FYNNEI. The CDR3 contains 19 residues. J gave up 8 bases and V 7 bases, and 26 bases lay outside the gene matches. The CDR3 region is CASILSLRLPGQGFSGYTF. The CDR3 DNA follows: TGTGCCAGCATCCTTTCCCTAAGATTGCCGGGACAGGGATTTTCGGGCTACACCTTC.

The chain combines TRBV2 with TRBJ1-1, with 11 bases aligning to TRBD1. J lost 0 bases, V lost 9 bases, and 3 bases had no gene match. Germline values: CDR1 SNHLY, CDR2 FYNNEI. The CDR3 loop spans 14 amino acids. CDR3 protein: CASRTGGMNTEAFF. DNA for the CDR3: TGTGCCAGTAGGACAGGGGGCATGAACACTGAAGCTTTCTTT.

The chain recombines TRBV7-9 with TRBJ2-5, with TRBD2 as a possible D gene (5 bases). This CDR3 region has 14 residues. Germline values: CDR1 SEHNR, CDR2 FQNEAQ (reference sequence). The ends were cut back, 1 base at V and 2 bases at J, with 8 bases in the middle. The CDR3, as DNA: TGTGCCAGCAGCTTAGGAGGGAAACAAGAGACCCAGTACTTC. Translation: CASSLGGKQETQYF.

This sequence joins TRBV7-2 and TRBJ2-5, with unresolved D. Germline CDR1 SGHTA, CDR2 FQGNSA. V gave up 2 bases and J gave up 5 bases, with 12 bases separating them. The CDR3 covers 14 residues. CDR3 sequence reads: CASSLKLLGETQYF. The CDR3 nucleotides are TGTGCCAGCAGCTTAAAACTACTTGGGGAGACCCAGTACTTC.

This rearrangement joins TRBV5-1 to TRBJ2-3; D is ambiguous. The V gene lost 6 bases and the J gene lost 4 bases, with 15 bases spanning the gap. Germline CDR1 SGHRS, CDR2 YFSETQ. The CDR3 covers 14 residues. CDR3 region: CASIPDRGADTQYF. Here the CDR3 DNA reads TGCGCCAGCATCCCTGACCGCGGCGCAGATACGCAGTATTTT.

The V call is TRBV15, the J call TRBJ2-5; TRBD2 aligns across 12 bases. This CDR3 comprises 18 residues. Looked up from germline, CDR1 is LNHNV and CDR2 is YYDKDF (reference sequence). V trimming: 1 base; J trimming: 3 bases; junction bases outside the gene matches: 9. The chain's CDR3 is CATSRGTSGGSEKETQYF. DNA for the CDR3: TGTGCCACCAGCAGAGGAACTAGCGGGGGGTCTGAAAAAGAGACCCAGTACTTC.

The rearrangement uses TRBV6-1 and TRBJ1-4; no definite D call. V gave up 10 bases and J gave up 4 bases, with 16 bases separating them. Per the germline V gene, CDR1 is MNHNS and CDR2 is SASEGT. The CDR3 covers 14 residues. For the CDR3, the DNA is TGTGCCACCAGAAACCCGGTAGTTAATGAAAAACTGTTTTTT. The encoded protein is CATRNPVVNEKLFF.

The chain is built from TRBV5-4 and TRBJ2-1, with D possibly TRBD1 on 5 matching bases. The CDR3 totals 14 residues. From germline, CDR1 is SGHNT and CDR2 YYREEE (reference sequence). The ends were cut back, 4 bases at V and 6 bases at J, with 14 bases in the middle. CDR3 sequence reads: CASSPPSQGNEQFF. The CDR3 nucleotides read TGTGCCAGCAGCCCACCGTCCCAGGGCAATGAGCAGTTCTTC.

The V call is TRBV27, the J call TRBJ1-5; tentative D call: TRBD1 (6 bases). Between the trimmed V and J ends, which lost 5 bases and 0 bases, there was a span of 11 bases. Germline CDR1 and CDR2: MNHEY and SMNVEV (reference sequence). The CDR3 is made up of 15 amino acids. This CDR3 is CASSPDSYSNQPQHF. CDR3 nucleotides: TGTGCCAGCAGTCCGGACAGCTATAGCAATCAGCCCCAGCATTTT.

This chain connects TRBV6-5 to TRBJ1-2; D uncertain. The V and J ends lost 4 bases and 0 bases respectively, with 15 bases between them. The germline V gene encodes CDR1 MNHEY and CDR2 SVGAGI. This CDR3 comprises 16 residues. The CDR3 loop reads CASSSVLRIPNYGYTF. CDR3 coding DNA: TGTGCCAGCAGTTCCGTCCTCAGGATTCCTAACTATGGCTACACCTTC.

The rearrangement uses TRBV5-4 and TRBJ1-3, with D unresolved. The CDR3 extends over 13 amino acids. The germline CDR1 and CDR2 sequences are SGHNT and YYREEE (reference sequence). V shed 5 bases and J shed 0 bases, with 6 bases lying between them. Here the CDR3 reads CASRRSSGNTIYF. The CDR3 DNA reads as TGTGCCAGCAGGCGATCCTCTGGAAACACCATATATTTT.

The chain combines TRBV5-6 with TRBJ2-7, with 10 bases identical to TRBD2. The V gene end was trimmed by 5 bases and the J gene end by 1 base; junction bases not matched to a gene: 9. The CDR3 loop spans 16 amino acids. Germline V gene lookup returns CDR1 SGHDT and CDR2 YYEEEE. In nucleotides, the CDR3 is TGTGCCAGCAGTTTAGGACTAGCGGTCCCGTCCTACGAGCAGTACTTC. Translating gives CASSLGLAVPSYEQYF. The whole variable domain, filled in from reference TRBV5-6 and TRBJ2-7, reads DAGVTQSPTHLIKTRGQQVTLRCSPKSGHDTVSWYQQALGQGPQFIFQYYEEEERQRGNFPDRFSGHQFPNYSSELNVNALLLGDSALYLCASSLGLAVPSYEQYFGPGTRLTVT.

This chain links TRBV6-1 with TRBJ2-1, with 12 bases lining up with TRBD2. Losses at the gene ends were 9 bases for V and 4 bases for J; bases not matched to a gene: 4. Germline CDR1 and CDR2: MNHNS and SASEGT. This CDR3 has 14 amino acids. CDR3: CASMTSGSYNEQFF. DNA of the CDR3: TGTGCCAGTATGACTAGCGGGAGTTACAATGAGCAGTTCTTC.

The chain recombines TRBV11-2 with TRBJ2-7; D possibly corresponds to TRBD1 (6 bases). Trimming removed 4 bases from V and 4 bases from J, with 8 bases in between. This CDR3 region has 12 residues. Germline V CDR1 and CDR2: SGHAT, FQNNGV. CDR3 sequence (DNA): TGTGCCAGCAGCTATGACAGGTACGAGCAGTACTTC. The encoded protein is CASSYDRYEQYF.

The V call is TRBV9, the J call TRBJ2-6; weak D call: TRBD1 (5 bases). Germline loops: CDR1 SGDLS, CDR2 YYNGEE. The CDR3 has 18 residues. Trimming removed 0 bases at V and 0 bases at J, with 13 bases between. CDR3 amino acids: CASSVEGISYSGANVLTF. The CDR3 region has the DNA TGTGCCAGCAGCGTAGAGGGGATCAGCTACTCTGGGGCCAACGTCCTGACTTTC.

The chain links TRBV4-1 to TRBJ2-7; TRBD2 matches 12 bases. V lost 1 base and J lost 2; bases outside the gene matches: 0. The CDR3 covers 15 residues. Germline V gene data show CDR1 as MGHRA and CDR2 as YSYEKL. CDR3 nucleotide sequence: TGCGCCAGCAGCCAAGGGACTAGCGGGACCTACGAGCAGTACGTC. This gives the protein CASSQGTSGTYEQYV.

The V and J genes are TRBV19 and TRBJ2-1; perhaps TRBD2 as D (5 bases). The CDR3 runs to 14 residues. Trimming removed 6 bases at V and 4 bases at J, with 13 bases between. Germline assignment: CDR1 LNHDA and CDR2 SQIVND (reference sequence). The CDR3 sequence: CASRLSGVYNEQFF. DNA for the CDR3: TGTGCCAGTAGATTAAGCGGAGTGTACAATGAGCAGTTCTTC.

The chain employs TRBV2 and TRBJ1-5; D uncertain. The CDR3 is 13 amino acids. Looked up from germline, CDR1 is SNHLY and CDR2 is FYNNEI. V lost 7 bases, J lost 6 bases, and 13 bases lay in between. CDR3 loop: CASTQRGTQPQHF. CDR3 sequence (DNA): TGTGCCAGCACCCAGCGAGGTACTCAGCCCCAGCATTTT.

The table lists this clone with a few counts. The rearrangement links TRBV11-3 to TRBJ2-5; D is uncertain. The CDR3 runs to 14 residues. V lost 1 base and J lost 1, with 7 bases in between. In germline, CDR1 is SGHNT, CDR2 YENEEA. The CDR3 sequence is CASSLGGAQETQYF. DNA of the CDR3: TGTGCCAGCAGCTTAGGCGGAGCCCAAGAGACCCAGTACTTC. Full variable domain (remainder filled in from reference TRBV11-3 and TRBJ2-5): EAGVVQSPRYKIIEKKQPVAFWCNPISGHNTLYWYLQNLGQGPELLIRYENEEAVDDSQLPKDRFSAERLKGVDSTLKIQPAELGDSAVYLCASSLGGAQETQYFGPGTRLLVL.

As regards this clone: At one end, the junction sequence differs from germline, possibly due to a read error. The V gene is TRBV29-1, the J gene TRBJ1-2; 9 nucleotides line up with TRBD1. CDR1 SQVTM and CDR2 ANQGSEA come from the germline V gene. This CDR3 is 15 amino acids long. CDR3 DNA sequence: TGTGCAGCGTATGGGGGGGACAGGGTGCAATATGGCTACACCTTC. It yields the protein CAAYGGDRVQYGYTF.

The chain is built from TRBV4-1 and TRBJ1-5, with 7 bases matching TRBD1. Germline loops: CDR1 MGHRA, CDR2 YSYEKL. The CDR3 loop spans 13 amino acids. Trimming cost V 6 bases and J 6 bases; bases outside gene matches: 5. The CDR3 DNA is TGCGCCAGCAGTCTGACAGGGTTTCAGCCCCAGCATTTT. Protein: CASSLTGFQPQHF.

The chain recombines TRBV5-5 with TRBJ2-7, with 11 bases identical to TRBD2. This CDR3 has 15 amino acids. Germline loops: CDR1 SGHKS, CDR2 YYEKEE (reference sequence). Trimming at V came to 3 bases and at J to 5 bases, leaving 7 bases not matched to a gene. In DNA form, the CDR3 reads TGTGCCAGCAGCTCCTGGGCTAGCGGGAGGAACGAGCAGTACGTC. As protein: CASSSWASGRNEQYV.

V is TRBV19 and J is TRBJ2-1, with 11 bases identical to TRBD2. Germline V CDR1 and CDR2: LNHDA, SQIVND (reference sequence). The CDR3 length is 17 residues. J was trimmed by 0 bases and V by 5 bases; bases with no gene match: 6. DNA for the CDR3: TGTGCCAGTAGTGGACTAGCGGGCCTGAGCTCCTACAATGAGCAGTTCTTC. Protein product: CASSGLAGLSSYNEQFF.

The chain uses TRBV7-9 and TRBJ2-3; 9 nucleotides agree with TRBD2. CDR3 length: 17 amino acids. V dropped 1 base and J dropped 1; count of bases not matched to a gene: 6. Per germline, CDR1 SEHNR and CDR2 FQNEAQ (reference sequence). The CDR3 DNA follows: TGTGCCAGCAGCTTAGGGGCTAGCGGGGATCGCACAGATACGCAGTATTTT. This codes for CASSLGASGDRTDTQYF.

The V call is TRBV2, the J call TRBJ2-2, with 14 bases matching TRBD2. The CDR3 extends over 17 amino acids. Trimming cost V 5 bases and J 3 bases; bases outside gene matches: 5. Germline V gene data show CDR1 as SNHLY and CDR2 as FYNNEI. In DNA form, the CDR3 reads TGTGCCAGCAGTCGACTAGCGGGAGGGCCTGACACCGGGGAGCTGTTTTTT. This sequence encodes CASSRLAGGPDTGELFF.